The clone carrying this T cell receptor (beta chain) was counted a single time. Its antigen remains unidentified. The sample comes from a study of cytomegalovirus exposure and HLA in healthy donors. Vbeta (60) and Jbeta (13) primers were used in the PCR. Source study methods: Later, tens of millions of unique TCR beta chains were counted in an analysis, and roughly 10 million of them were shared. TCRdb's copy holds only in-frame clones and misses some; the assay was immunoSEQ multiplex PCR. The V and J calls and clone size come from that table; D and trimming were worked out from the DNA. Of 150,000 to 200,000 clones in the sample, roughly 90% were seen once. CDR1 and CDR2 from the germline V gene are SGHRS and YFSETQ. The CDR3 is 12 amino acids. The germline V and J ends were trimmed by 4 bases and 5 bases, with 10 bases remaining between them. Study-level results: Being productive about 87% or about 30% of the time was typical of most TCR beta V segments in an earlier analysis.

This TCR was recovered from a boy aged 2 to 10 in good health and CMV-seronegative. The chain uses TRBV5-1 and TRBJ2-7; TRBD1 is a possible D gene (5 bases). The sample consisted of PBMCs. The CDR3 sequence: CASSAEGDEQYF. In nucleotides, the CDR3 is TGCGCCAGCAGCGCGGAAGGGGACGAGCAGTACTTC.